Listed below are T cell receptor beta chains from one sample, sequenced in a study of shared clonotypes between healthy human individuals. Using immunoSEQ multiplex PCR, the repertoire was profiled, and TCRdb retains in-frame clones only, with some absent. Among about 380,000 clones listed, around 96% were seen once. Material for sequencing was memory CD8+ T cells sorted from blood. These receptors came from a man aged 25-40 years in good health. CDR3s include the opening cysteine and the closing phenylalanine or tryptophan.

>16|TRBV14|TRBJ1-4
CASSQSRVSTNEKLFF
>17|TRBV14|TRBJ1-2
CASSQPLGGRWDYGYTF
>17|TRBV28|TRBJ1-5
CASSQPPHGYSNQPQHF
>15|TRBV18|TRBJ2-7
CASSPREGGSYEQYF
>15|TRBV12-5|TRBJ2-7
CASGPEGTGSSEQYF
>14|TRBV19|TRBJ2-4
CASSPTQGADIQYF
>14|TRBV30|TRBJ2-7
CAWSVDPGAYEQYF
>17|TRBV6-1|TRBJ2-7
CASSVRGTGTGGYEQYF
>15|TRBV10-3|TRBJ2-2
CAIRGARMNTGELFF
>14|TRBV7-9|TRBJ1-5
CASSPGQINQPQHF
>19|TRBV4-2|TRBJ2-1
CASSPRVLLGTRSYNEQFF
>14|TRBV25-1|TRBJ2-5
CASSELAGDKTQYF
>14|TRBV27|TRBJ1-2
CASSLYGGAHGYTF
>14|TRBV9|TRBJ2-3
CASSVDTTGDTQYF
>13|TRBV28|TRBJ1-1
CASSLGRNTEAFF
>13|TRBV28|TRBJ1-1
CATARTGGVEAFF
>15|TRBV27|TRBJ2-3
CASRLRTAPTDTQYF
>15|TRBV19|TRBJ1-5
CASHITGVGNQPQHF
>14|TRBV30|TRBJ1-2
CAWSPLDRDYGYTF
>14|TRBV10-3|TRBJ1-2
CAISGDRGLYGYTF
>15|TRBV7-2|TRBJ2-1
CASSLVAGSYNEQFF
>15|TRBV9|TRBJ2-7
CASSGGGAGSYEQYF
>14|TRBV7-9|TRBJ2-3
CASSLGLGTDTQYF